What follows is one T cell receptor beta chain and its context. The data were obtained in a study of blood T cell repertoires in COVID-19. Study at large: The study drew acute and convalescent COVID-19 samples from the United States, Italy and Spain. Sample material is recorded as cDNA or gDNA derived from T cells, B-cell-depleted T cells, or PBMCs.

V was trimmed by 4 bases and J by 5 bases, leaving 4 bases between them. The germline V gene encodes CDR1 DFQATT and CDR2 SNEGSKA (reference sequence). This CDR3 has 10 residues. The age range of participants was about 18 to 95 years, with residence in about two dozen US areas. Assignment of participants to cohorts was predicated upon participant-reported clinical history. Only in-frame clones appear in the TCRdb table, and some are missing; sequencing was by immunoSEQ multiplex PCR. This sample carries about 270,000 clones, 75% to 90% of them seen once, and the ten largest clones take roughly 4.3%. The rearrangement uses TRBV20-1 and TRBJ2-3; D unresolved. This clonotype originated in a woman in her 30s with acute COVID-19. Sequenced sample: PBMCs or T cells enriched from blood (not recorded which). The CDR3 protein is CSATRDTQYF. CDR3 bases: TGCAGTGCTACGAGAGATACGCAGTATTTT.